Following are 11 T cell receptor beta chains from one sample sequenced in a study of blood T cell repertoires in COVID-19. Sequencing was performed with immunoSEQ multiplex PCR; in TCRdb, only in-frame clones are kept and a portion is missing. Of about 300,000 clones listed, 89% were seen once; the top ten hold less than 3.5%. Sequencing was done on a sample of PBMCs or T cells enriched from blood (not recorded which). These receptors all stem from a woman between 45 and 60 years old who had been exposed to COVID-19.

The rearrangement joins TRBV6-1 to TRBJ2-1; D is uncertain. The germline V gene encodes CDR1 MNHNS and CDR2 SASEGT. V was trimmed by 2 bases and J by 3 bases, leaving 8 bases between them. The CDR3 spans 14 residues. The CDR3 loop is CASSEMFVYNEQFF. The CDR3 region has the DNA TGTGCCAGCAGTGAAATGTTCGTCTACAATGAGCAGTTCTTC.

The chain recombines TRBV13 with TRBJ1-3, with D maybe TRBD1 (6 bases). V gave up 5 bases and J gave up 4 bases, with 18 bases separating them. The CDR3 has 16 amino acids. Germline CDR1 is PRHDT and CDR2 is FYEKMQ (reference sequence). Here the CDR3 reads CASSPMGASMGNTIYF. CDR3 DNA sequence: TGTGCCAGCAGCCCGATGGGGGCCTCGATGGGAAACACCATATATTTT.

V is TRBV5-4 and J is TRBJ1-3, with 8 bases lining up with TRBD1. The CDR3 sequence is 19 residues long. V was clipped by 0 bases and J by 0 bases; unmatched bases: 11. CDR1 is SGHNT, CDR2 YYREEE, per germline (reference sequence). Written as DNA, the CDR3 is TGTGCCAGCAGCTTGGCCGGGACAGGCTCCGTCTCCTCTGGAAACACCATATATTTT. It codes for CASSLAGTGSVSSGNTIYF.

This sequence joins TRBV18 and TRBJ2-1; 7 bases line up with TRBD1. Germline V gene sequence: CDR1 KGHSH, CDR2 LQKENI. V was clipped by 1 base and J by 10 bases; unmatched bases: 7. There are 14 residues in the CDR3. This CDR3 reads CASSPLPGGWEQFF. The CDR3 region has the DNA TGTGCCAGCTCACCACTCCCAGGGGGATGGGAGCAGTTCTTC.

This sequence joins TRBV19 and TRBJ1-5; possibly TRBD1 for D (6 bases). V was cut by 6 bases and J by 2 bases, with 17 bases left in between. This CDR3 spans 16 amino acids. From germline, CDR1 is LNHDA and CDR2 SQIVND (reference sequence). CDR3 sequence (DNA): TGTGCCAGTAGAAAGTCCGGGGAGGGGGGCAATCAGCCCCAGCATTTT. It is translated as CASRKSGEGGNQPQHF.

The chain has TRBV28 and TRBJ2-1, with D perhaps TRBD2 (7 bases). CDR3 length: 15 amino acids. Deletions cut 3 bases from V and 6 bases from J, with 15 bases between. CDR1 MDHEN and CDR2 SYDVKM come from the germline V gene. DNA for the CDR3: TGTGCCAGCAGTTTGCTCGGGGGGCCGTTCAATGAGCAGTTCTTC. The encoded protein is CASSLLGGPFNEQFF. The full variable domain, its missing parts supplied by reference TRBV28 and TRBJ2-1, is DVKVTQSSRYLVKRTGEKVFLECVQDMDHENMFWYRQDPGLGLRLIYFSYDVKMKEKGDIPEGYSVSREKKERFSLILESASTNQTSMYLCASSLLGGPFNEQFFGPGTRLTVL.

CDR3 sequence: CASSIGGARGEKLFF. The CDR3 DNA sequence: TGTGCCAGTAGTATCGGGGGGGCGCGTGGAGAAAAACTGTTTTTT. V is TRBV19 and J is TRBJ1-4; TRBD1 might be the D (6 bases). Germline CDR1 is LNHDA and CDR2 is SQIVND (reference sequence). The CDR3 runs 15 residues. V was pared by 3 bases and J by 8 bases, with 16 bases between.

To note about this clone: At one end the junction does not follow the germline gene, possibly because of a read error. The V call is TRBV7-7, the J call TRBJ1-6, with 9 bases aligning to TRBD1. The CDR3 totals 15 residues. Looked up from germline, CDR1 is SSHAT and CDR2 is FNYEAQ (reference sequence). This CDR3 reads CASSLADRGNSPLHF. CDR3 DNA: TGTGCTAGCAGCTTAGCCGACAGGGGGAATTCACCCCTCCACTTT. The full variable domain, completed using reference TRBV7-7 and TRBJ1-6, is GAGVSQSPRYKVTKRGQDVTLRCDPISSHATLYWYQQALGQGPEFLTYFNYEAQPDKSGLPSDRFSAERPEGSISTLTIQRTEQRDSAMYRCASSLADRGNSPLHFGNGTRLTVT.

The rearrangement uses TRBV19 and TRBJ2-3; tentative D call: TRBD2 (7 bases). Germline-derived CDR1 and CDR2 are LNHDA and SQIVND (reference sequence). V lost 4 bases and J lost 1, with 15 bases in between. There are 16 residues in the CDR3. CDR3 sequence reads: CASSNRGAGGTDTQYF. Written as DNA, the CDR3 is TGTGCCAGTAGTAACCGGGGGGCAGGGGGCACAGATACGCAGTATTTT.

The chain has TRBV4-1 and TRBJ2-5; D is ambiguous. The CDR3 has 14 amino acids. Per the germline V gene, CDR1 is MGHRA and CDR2 is YSYEKL. Trimming took off 4 bases at V and 1 base at J, with 10 bases between the two ends. The DNA for the CDR3 is TGCGCCAGCAGCCCGACTGGTTTCCAAGAGACCCAGTACTTC. Amino acids: CASSPTGFQETQYF.

The chain is built from TRBV7-2 and TRBJ1-3; D not resolved. Trimming shortened V by 2 bases and J by 3 bases, and 17 bases separated the two germline ends. This CDR3 is 17 amino acids long. Per the germline V gene, CDR1 is SGHTA and CDR2 is FQGNSA. The CDR3 bases are TGTGCCAGCAGCTTATCCCTACGTGGAGGGAGTGGAAACACCATATATTTT. Translation: CASSLSLRGGSGNTIYF.